The clone carrying this T cell receptor beta chain has ten or more counts. Library preparation (for TCRbeta) was performed with unique molecular identifiers. TCRdb reanalysed the PCR reads using MiXCR and keeps one entry per CDR3 protein. Seen here are about 400,000 distinct CDR3 sequences, about 14% observed once, and the top ten hold 3.5% to 4.5%. This sample stems from a study of T-cell reconstitution after alpha-beta-depleted transplantation in children. V lost 4 bases, J lost 1 base, and 13 bases lay in between. Per the germline V gene, CDR1 is SGHKS and CDR2 is YYEKEE (reference sequence). The CDR3 consists of 15 residues.

The sequence derives from a human donor who donated a stem cell graft to a child with Fanconi anemia. The V gene is TRBV5-5, the J gene TRBJ2-3; possible D gene TRBD2, 5 bases. The source was PBMCs, collected from the stem cell graft. DNA of the CDR3: TGTGCCAGCAGCCCAATGATTAGCGGCACAGATACGCAGTATTTT. Protein product: CASSPMISGTDTQYF. The full variable domain, completed using reference TRBV5-5 and TRBJ2-3, is DAGVTQSPTHLIKTRGQQVTLRCSPISGHKSVSWYQQVLGQGPQFIFQYYEKEERGRGNFPDRFSARQFPNYSSELNVNALLLGDSALYLCASSPMISGTDTQYFGPGTRLTVL.